The 12 T cell receptor beta chains below were found in one sample sequenced in a study of T cell responses to AZD1222 COVID-19 vaccine. TCRdb keeps only in-frame clones here, not all; method: immunoSEQ multiplex PCR. The table lists 100,000 to 150,000 clones, around 80% of them singletons. Sequenced here: peripheral blood, sampled 28 days after the second AZD1222 dose. These receptors originate from an adult who received the AZD1222 COVID-19 vaccine.

The rearrangement uses TRBV21-1 and TRBJ2-7. TRBV21-1 is listed as a pseudogene. The CDR3 consists of 14 residues. CDR3 nucleotides: TGTGCCAGCAGCAGCAAGGGAATACATTACGAGCAGTACTTC. Encoded protein: CASSSKGIHYEQYF.

The V call is TRBV2, the J call TRBJ2-1; 9 bases align to TRBD2. The V gene end was trimmed by 3 bases and the J gene end by 4 bases; junction bases not matched to a gene: 4. The CDR3 covers 15 residues. The germline V gene encodes CDR1 SNHLY and CDR2 FYNNEI. CDR3 nucleotides: TGTGCCAGCAGTGATTTGACTAGCGGTTACAATGAGCAGTTCTTC. Translated, it gives CASSDLTSGYNEQFF.

This chain uses TRBV18 with TRBJ2-1; 10 nucleotides agree with TRBD2. Germline CDR1 and CDR2: KGHSH and LQKENI. Losses at the gene ends were 3 bases for V and 3 bases for J; bases not matched to a gene: 5. CDR3 length: 16 residues. This CDR3 is CASSPISGGFYNEQFF. The DNA for the CDR3 is TGTGCCAGCTCACCCATTAGCGGGGGGTTCTACAATGAGCAGTTCTTC.

The rearrangement joins TRBV29-1 to TRBJ2-7, with a possible D match to TRBD1 (5 bases). Germline values: CDR1 SQVTM, CDR2 ANQGSEA. The CDR3 totals 12 residues. Trimming removed 7 bases from V and 1 base from J, with 11 bases in between. CDR3 loop: CSARVESYEQYF. In DNA, the CDR3 is TGCAGCGCCAGGGTAGAGTCCTACGAGCAGTACTTC.

The chain employs TRBV7-2 and TRBJ1-2; TRBD1 matches 9 bases. Looked up from germline, CDR1 is SGHTA and CDR2 is FQGNSA. The length of the CDR3 is 14 residues. Trimming cost V 3 bases and J 7 bases; bases outside gene matches: 6. The CDR3 DNA is TGTGCCAGCAGCTTGCGACAGGGGGAAGTTGGCTACACCTTC. Translation: CASSLRQGEVGYTF.

The chain uses TRBV7-6 and TRBJ1-1, with 7 bases matching TRBD1. V lost 5 bases, J lost 3 bases, and 6 bases stayed unmatched. Germline CDR1 and CDR2: SGHVS and FNYEAQ. The CDR3 loop spans 14 amino acids. The CDR3 protein is CASSATGAYTEAFF. The CDR3 coding sequence is TGTGCCAGCAGCGCTACAGGGGCATACACTGAAGCTTTCTTT.

The gene calls are TRBV5-1 and TRBJ2-1; 9 bases match TRBD2. The junction had 7 bases not matched to a gene; V was cut back by 0 bases and J by 6 bases. This CDR3 contains 16 residues. Germline V gene lookup returns CDR1 SGHRS and CDR2 YFSETQ. CDR3 region: CASSLGSAGGVNEQFF. The CDR3 DNA is TGCGCCAGCAGCTTGGGATCAGCGGGGGGCGTCAATGAGCAGTTCTTC.

Notes on this clone: Other DNA sequences in the same sample also yield this CDR3. V usage is TRBV19 and J usage is TRBJ1-2; D call uncertain. This CDR3 comprises 11 residues. V lost 3 bases, J lost 4 bases, and 3 bases lay in between. Germline CDR1 is LNHDA and CDR2 is SQIVND (reference sequence). The DNA of the CDR3 is TGTGCCAGTAGTATTGGCTATGGCTACACCTTC. This sequence encodes CASSIGYGYTF.

This sequence joins TRBV7-8 and TRBJ2-1, with TRBD1 identical over 7 bases. The CDR3 is 15 amino acids. Germline-derived CDR1 and CDR2 are SGHVS and FQNEAQ. With 1 base clipped from V and 4 bases from J, the junction kept 4 bases outside the gene matches. CDR3 sequence: CASSLVGTAYNEQFF. For the CDR3, the DNA is TGTGCCAGCAGCTTAGTTGGGACAGCGTACAATGAGCAGTTCTTC. The whole variable domain, filled in from reference TRBV7-8 and TRBJ2-1, reads GAGVSQSPRYKVAKRGQDVALRCDPISGHVSLFWYQQALGQGPEFLTYFQNEAQLDKSGLPSDRFFAERPEGSVSTLKIQRTQQEDSAVYLCASSLVGTAYNEQFFGPGTRLTVL.

The chain links TRBV4-3 to TRBJ1-4; no firm D call. Germline assignment: CDR1 LGHNA and CDR2 YSLEER. V lost 4 bases, J lost 0 bases, and 12 bases lay in between. The CDR3 is 16 amino acids. The DNA of the CDR3 is TGCGCCAGCAGCCTGGGCCGGAAGACAACTAATGAAAAACTGTTTTTT. Its protein product is CASSLGRKTTNEKLFF.

The CDR3 reads CASTMTRGGSPLHF. DNA of the CDR3: TGTGCCAGCACCATGACTAGGGGAGGTTCACCCCTCCACTTT. The chain links TRBV2 to TRBJ1-6; perhaps TRBD1 as D (5 bases). This CDR3 has 14 amino acids. Per the germline V gene, CDR1 is SNHLY and CDR2 is FYNNEI. V shed 7 bases and J shed 9 bases, with 16 bases lying between them.

V is TRBV28 and J is TRBJ1-6; the D is unclear. CDR3 length equals 14 residues. The germline gives CDR1 MDHEN, CDR2 SYDVKM. The V end lost 2 bases, the J end lost 9 bases, and 11 bases lay between the germline ends. CDR3 loop: CASSLGVGFSPLHF. The CDR3 DNA reads TGTGCCAGCAGTTTAGGAGTGGGCTTTTCACCCCTCCACTTT.